This T cell receptor beta chain was retrieved from a study of molecular identifiers for immune sequencing clone quantification. Study information: The replicate experiment used RNA from approximately 20,000 or 100,000 naive CD8 cells. This RNA was split into five aliquots, and four of them were sequenced. Study-wide findings and caveats: Clones carrying above 20 RNA copies accounted for over 99% of effector molecules, under 1% in naive cells.

TCRdb reprocessed the PCR reads with MiXCR, giving one entry per CDR3 protein. Of about half a million distinct CDR3 sequences in the sample, less than 30% are singletons; the top ten hold roughly 0.79%. The CD8+CD4-CCR7+CD45RA+ phenotype defined the sorted naive CD8 T cells. This clonotype was detected many times. Antigen: not known. This CDR3 region has 16 residues. The V gene's germline CDR1 is LGHDT and CDR2 YNNKEL (reference sequence). Trimming cost V 4 bases and J 0 bases; bases outside gene matches: 9. The origin of this receptor is a human donor in good health. Some libraries in this study had Jurkat cell RNA spiked in. This chain links TRBV3-1 with TRBJ2-7; 7 nucleotides line up with TRBD2. The specimen sequenced was naive CD8+ T cells from blood, with Jurkat cell RNA spiked in. Stated subset: FACS-sorted CD8+CD4-CCR7+CD45RA+ naive T cells. The CDR3 spells CASSPAGPAPSYEQYF. The CDR3 nucleotides read TGTGCCAGCAGCCCAGCGGGACCGGCCCCCTCCTACGAGCAGTACTTC.